Shown below are 9 T cell receptor beta chains from a single sample sequenced in a study of PD-L1 blockade in urothelial cancer. Using immunoSEQ multiplex PCR, the repertoire was profiled, and TCRdb retains in-frame clones only, with some absent. The data show tens of thousands of clones, around 84% seen once. Regarding time point: pretreatment peripheral blood. The sample consisted of PBMCs, taken around atezolizumab (anti-PD-L1) treatment. All receptors derive from a woman aged 70-85 years with urothelial cancer.

The CDR3 DNA reads TGTGCCAGCAGTTTATTACGAAGCGGGGGGGCCCACGAGCAGTACTTC. This codes for CASSLLRSGGAHEQYF. V usage is TRBV6-5 and J usage is TRBJ2-7; 10 bases map to TRBD2. Germline V gene data show CDR1 as MNHEY and CDR2 as SVGAGI. The trim removed 4 bases at V and 5 bases at J, leaving 11 bases unmatched. The CDR3 extends over 16 amino acids.

The V call is TRBV5-5, the J call TRBJ1-1; TRBD1 matches at 9 bases. The CDR3 sequence is 16 residues long. The V gene's germline CDR1 is SGHKS and CDR2 YYEKEE (reference sequence). Trimming at V came to 0 bases and at J to 0 bases, leaving 3 bases not matched to a gene. The CDR3 loop is CASSLGTGVMNTEAFF. In DNA, the CDR3 is TGTGCCAGCAGCTTGGGGACAGGGGTGATGAACACTGAAGCTTTCTTT.

The V and J genes are TRBV27 and TRBJ1-4; D might be TRBD1 (6 bases). The CDR3 runs 14 residues. Germline lookup yields CDR1 MNHEY and CDR2 SMNVEV (reference sequence). Trimming pared 8 bases from V and 7 bases from J, leaving 17 bases between. The CDR3: CASSPGGGREKLFF. CDR3 sequence (DNA): TGTGCCAGCTCCCCTGGTGGGGGCCGTGAAAAACTGTTTTTT.

This clone was seen a handful of times. The gene calls are TRBV7-2 and TRBJ2-1, with TRBD2 matching over 7 bases. CDR1 is SGHTA and CDR2 is FQGNSA in the germline V gene. The CDR3 is 15 amino acids. V shed 5 bases, J shed 5 bases, and the junction held 9 bases outside the gene matches. The CDR3 sequence is CASSPRHRGDNEQFF. The CDR3 coding sequence is TGTGCCAGCAGCCCCCGACATCGGGGGGACAATGAGCAGTTCTTC.

This chain connects TRBV11-3 to TRBJ1-1; weak D call: TRBD1 (5 bases). This CDR3 spans 15 amino acids. Germline V gene sequence: CDR1 SGHNT, CDR2 YENEEA. V was clipped by 2 bases and J by 3 bases, with 13 bases between them. DNA of the CDR3: TGTGCCAGCAGCTTACCGAAAGGGGAGGACACTGAAGCTTTCTTT. This translates into CASSLPKGEDTEAFF.

The chain joins TRBV27 to TRBJ1-5; TRBD1 agrees at 8 bases. The CDR3 extends over 13 amino acids. Germline V lookup: CDR1 MNHEY, CDR2 SMNVEV (reference sequence). J gave up 6 bases and V 6 bases, and 4 bases lay outside the gene matches. The CDR3 is CASSQGAGQPQHF. Written as DNA, the CDR3 is TGTGCCAGCAGCCAGGGGGCGGGTCAGCCCCAGCATTTT.

The chain couples TRBV5-1 to TRBJ2-3; D perhaps matches TRBD1 (5 bases). The CDR3 is 15 residues long. Trimming shortened V by 0 bases and J by 5 bases, and 13 bases separated the two germline ends. Germline CDR1 SGHRS, CDR2 YFSETQ. CDR3 residues: CASSLEGRVLDTQYF. The CDR3 DNA reads as TGCGCCAGCAGCTTGGAGGGCAGGGTATTAGATACGCAGTATTTT. The whole variable domain, remainder taken from reference TRBV5-1 and TRBJ2-3, is KAGVTQTPRYLIKTRGQQVTLSCSPISGHRSVSWYQQTPGQGLQFLFEYFSETQRNKGNFPGRFSGRQFSNSRSEMNVSTLELGDSALYLCASSLEGRVLDTQYFGPGTRLTVL.

The chain couples TRBV5-5 to TRBJ2-7; TRBD1 matches at 9 bases. The V gene's germline CDR1 is SGHKS and CDR2 YYEKEE (reference sequence). V shed 4 bases and J 0 bases; nucleotides not matched to a gene: 8. The CDR3 contains 16 residues. In nucleotides, the CDR3 is TGTGCCAGCAGCGATCGGACAGGGGATAGCTCCTACGAGCAGTACTTC. This codes for CASSDRTGDSSYEQYF.

This chain uses TRBV7-9 with TRBJ1-3, with unresolved D. Germline lookup yields CDR1 SEHNR and CDR2 FQNEAQ (reference sequence). V lost 5 bases to trimming and J lost 0 bases, with 11 bases between them. The CDR3 runs to 15 residues. The CDR3, as DNA: TGTGCCAGCAGCCCCCCTGGGAGCTCTGGAAACACCATATATTTT. Protein sequence: CASSPPGSSGNTIYF.